The T cell receptor beta chain under discussion was sequenced for a study of T cell repertoires in breast cancer. About the study: Most of the approximately 19 tumors had ER+/PR+ status.

Germline CDR1 reads DFQATT; CDR2 reads SNEGSKA (reference sequence). CDR3 length: 15 residues. V lost 5 bases, J lost 3 bases, and 16 bases lay in between. Paired alpha-beta TCRs of CD8+ T cells were analyzed by expanded emulsion RT-PCR. Positively selected CD8+ T cells rested overnight with approximately 10 IU/mL IL-2 before emulsion RT-PCR. During the second nested PCR, blocking oligonucleotides suppressed genes that were not paired. TCRdb re-called the emulsion pairing reads with MiXCR, one entry per CDR3 protein. Among 4,000 to 5,000 distinct CDR3 sequences listed, approximately 36% were seen once.

The specimen was CD8+ T cells. This clonotype was obtained from a pool of human donors with breast cancer or a healthy control (not recorded which). This sequence joins TRBV20-1 and TRBJ2-2; a weak D match, TRBD2 (5 bases). CDR3 sequence (DNA): TGCAGTGCTGAAAGTAGAGAGGGTGACACCGGGGAGCTGTTTTTT. This gives the protein CSAESREGDTGELFF.